One T cell receptor beta chain is described in this entry. What it recognizes is unknown. The authors incorporated unique molecular identifiers into the TCR beta cDNA libraries. TCRdb processed the PCR reads anew with MiXCR; each CDR3 protein has one entry. The sample consists of 400,000 to 500,000 distinct CDR3 sequences, 30% to 45% of them appearing once. The source of the sample is a study of post-analysis software for immune sequencing data. Study findings and constraints: The F measure placed samples prepared in the same batch into strongly shared clusters. Those with multiple sclerosis, the patient group, showed significantly lower normalized Chao1 diversity than controls. Controls had lower frequencies than patients of 4 or 5 TRBV segments, which included TRBV5-6, TRBV5-1 and TRBV20-1.

The germline V gene has CDR1 SQVTM and CDR2 ANQGSEA. This CDR3 region has 13 residues. V shed 6 bases, J shed 2 bases, and the junction held 6 bases outside the gene matches. V is TRBV29-1 and J is TRBJ2-7; TRBD2 matches 8 bases. The sequence was obtained from a girl aged 2-15 years with multiple sclerosis. The sample taken for sequencing was blood. CDR3 sequence reads: CSVTLAGTYEQYF. The CDR3, as DNA: TGCAGCGTAACCTTAGCGGGGACCTACGAGCAGTACTTC.